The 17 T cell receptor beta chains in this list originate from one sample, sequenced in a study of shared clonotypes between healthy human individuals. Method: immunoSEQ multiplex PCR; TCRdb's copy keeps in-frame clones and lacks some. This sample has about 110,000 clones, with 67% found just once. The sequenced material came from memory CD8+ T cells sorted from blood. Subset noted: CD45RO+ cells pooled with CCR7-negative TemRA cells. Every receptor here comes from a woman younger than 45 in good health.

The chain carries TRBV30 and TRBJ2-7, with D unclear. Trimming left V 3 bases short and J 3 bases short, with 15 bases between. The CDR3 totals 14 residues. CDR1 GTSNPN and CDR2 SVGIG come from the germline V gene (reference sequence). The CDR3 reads CAWRRKAELYEQYF. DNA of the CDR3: TGTGCCTGGAGGAGAAAGGCCGAGCTCTACGAGCAGTACTTC. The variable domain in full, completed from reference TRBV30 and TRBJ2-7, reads SQTIHQWPATLVQPVGSPLSLECTVEGTSNPNLYWYRQAAGRGLQLLFYSVGIGQISSEVPQNLSASRPQDRQFILSSKKLLLSDSGFYLCAWRRKAELYEQYFGPGTRLTVT.

The CDR3 DNA follows: TGTGCCAGCAGTTCGCCAGGGGCGATTCAGGGTATCGAGCAGTACTTC. It specifies CASSSPGAIQGIEQYF. The genes are TRBV25-1 and TRBJ2-7, with TRBD1 as a possible D gene (6 bases). Germline lookup yields CDR1 MGHDK and CDR2 SYGVNS. V was clipped by 5 bases and J by 6 bases, with 23 bases between them. There are 16 residues in the CDR3.

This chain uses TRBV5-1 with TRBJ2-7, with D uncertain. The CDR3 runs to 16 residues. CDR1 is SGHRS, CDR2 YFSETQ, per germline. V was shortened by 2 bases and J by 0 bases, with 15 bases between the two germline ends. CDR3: CASSLPSDGFSYEQYF. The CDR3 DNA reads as TGCGCCAGCAGCTTACCCTCCGACGGATTCTCCTACGAGCAGTACTTC.

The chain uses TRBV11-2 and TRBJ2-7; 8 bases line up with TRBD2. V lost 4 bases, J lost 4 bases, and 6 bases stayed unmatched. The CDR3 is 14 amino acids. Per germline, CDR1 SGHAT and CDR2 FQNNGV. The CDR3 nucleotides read TGTGCCAGCAGCTACGGACTAGCCTCGTACGAGCAGTACTTC. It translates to CASSYGLASYEQYF.

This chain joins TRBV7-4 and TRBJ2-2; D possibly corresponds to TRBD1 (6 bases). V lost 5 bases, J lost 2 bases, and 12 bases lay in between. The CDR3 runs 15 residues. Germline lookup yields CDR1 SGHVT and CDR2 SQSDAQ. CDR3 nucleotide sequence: TGTGCCAGCAGCACGGACAGCGACAACACCGGGGAGCTGTTTTTT. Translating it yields CASSTDSDNTGELFF.

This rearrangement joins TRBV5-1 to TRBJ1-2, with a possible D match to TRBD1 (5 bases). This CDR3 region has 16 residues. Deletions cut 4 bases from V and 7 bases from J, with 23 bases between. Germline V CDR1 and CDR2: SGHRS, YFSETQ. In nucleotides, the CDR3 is TGCGCCAGCAGCCCGGGTGGGAGCTCAGAGGGGTCTGGCTACACCTTC. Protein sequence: CASSPGGSSEGSGYTF.

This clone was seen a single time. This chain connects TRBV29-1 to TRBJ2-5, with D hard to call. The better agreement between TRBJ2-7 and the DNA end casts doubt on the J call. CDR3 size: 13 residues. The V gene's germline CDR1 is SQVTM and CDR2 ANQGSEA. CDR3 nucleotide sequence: TGCAGCGTTGAAGGGGCGCCAGACTACGAGCAGTACTTC. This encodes CSVEGAPDYEQYF.

CDR3 sequence reads: CASSTATAQQILYNEQFF. The CDR3 DNA is TGTGCCAGCTCGACAGCGACGGCACAACAAATCCTCTACAATGAGCAGTTCTTC. The chain couples TRBV18 to TRBJ2-1; TRBD1 might be the D (5 bases). V lost 6 bases and J lost 3, with 24 bases in between. Per the germline V gene, CDR1 is KGHSH and CDR2 is LQKENI. CDR3 length equals 18 residues.

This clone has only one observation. The CDR3 coding sequence is TGTGCCAGCAGTGACTCACCGTTCGACTATGGCTACACCTTC. It specifies CASSDSPFDYGYTF. This chain joins TRBV2 and TRBJ1-2; D not resolved. CDR3 length: 14 amino acids. Trimming took 3 bases from V and 3 from J, leaving 11 bases between them. From germline, CDR1 is SNHLY and CDR2 FYNNEI.

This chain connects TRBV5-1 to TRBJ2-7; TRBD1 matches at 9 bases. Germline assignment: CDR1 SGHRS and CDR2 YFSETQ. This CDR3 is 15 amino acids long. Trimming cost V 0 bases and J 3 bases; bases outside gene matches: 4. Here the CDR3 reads CASSLGQGVYYEQYF. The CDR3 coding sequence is TGCGCCAGCAGCTTGGGACAGGGGGTTTACTACGAGCAGTACTTC.

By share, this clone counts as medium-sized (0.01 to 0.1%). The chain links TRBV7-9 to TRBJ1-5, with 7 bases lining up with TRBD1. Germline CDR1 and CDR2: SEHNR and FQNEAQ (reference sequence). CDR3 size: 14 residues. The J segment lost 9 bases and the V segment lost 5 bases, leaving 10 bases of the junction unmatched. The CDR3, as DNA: TGTGCCAGCAGCCCTGACAGGGAATCGCGGCCCCAGCATTTT. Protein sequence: CASSPDRESRPQHF.

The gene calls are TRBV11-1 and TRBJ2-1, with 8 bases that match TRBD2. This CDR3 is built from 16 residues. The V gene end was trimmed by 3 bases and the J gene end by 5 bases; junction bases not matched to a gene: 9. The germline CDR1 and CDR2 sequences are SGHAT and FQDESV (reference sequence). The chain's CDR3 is CASSFYLTSANNEQFF. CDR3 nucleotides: TGTGCCAGCAGCTTCTACCTGACTAGCGCCAACAATGAGCAGTTCTTC.

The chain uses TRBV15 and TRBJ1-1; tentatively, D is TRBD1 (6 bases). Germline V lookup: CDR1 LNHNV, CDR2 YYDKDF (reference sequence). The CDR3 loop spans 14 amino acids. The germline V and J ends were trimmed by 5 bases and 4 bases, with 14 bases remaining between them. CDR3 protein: CATSLGGGGTEAFF. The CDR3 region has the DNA TGTGCCACCAGCTTAGGGGGGGGCGGCACTGAAGCTTTCTTT.

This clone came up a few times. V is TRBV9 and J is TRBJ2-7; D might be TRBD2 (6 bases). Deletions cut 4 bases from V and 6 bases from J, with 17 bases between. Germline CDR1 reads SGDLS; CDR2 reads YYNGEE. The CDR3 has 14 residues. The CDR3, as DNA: TGTGCCAGCAGCCCCGAACTAGGAGGGATCGAGCAGTACTTC. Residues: CASSPELGGIEQYF.

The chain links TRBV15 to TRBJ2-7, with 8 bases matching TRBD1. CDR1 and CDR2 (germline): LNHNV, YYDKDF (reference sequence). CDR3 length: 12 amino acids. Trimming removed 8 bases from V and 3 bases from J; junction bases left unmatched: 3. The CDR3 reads CATGQGYYEQYF. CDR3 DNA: TGTGCCACCGGACAGGGTTACTACGAGCAGTACTTC.

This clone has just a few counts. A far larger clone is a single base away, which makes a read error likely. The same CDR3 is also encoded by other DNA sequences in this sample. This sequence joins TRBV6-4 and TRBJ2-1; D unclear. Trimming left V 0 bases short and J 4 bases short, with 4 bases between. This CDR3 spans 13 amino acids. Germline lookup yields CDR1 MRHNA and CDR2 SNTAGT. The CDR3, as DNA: TGTGCCAGCAGTGACTCGGATTACAATGAGCAGTTCTTC. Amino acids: CASSDSDYNEQFF.

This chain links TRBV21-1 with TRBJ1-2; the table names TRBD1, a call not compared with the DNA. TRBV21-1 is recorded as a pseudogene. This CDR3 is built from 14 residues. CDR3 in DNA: TGTGCCAGCAGCAAAGATCCAGGGGAAGTCGGCTACACCTTC. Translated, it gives CASSKDPGEVGYTF.